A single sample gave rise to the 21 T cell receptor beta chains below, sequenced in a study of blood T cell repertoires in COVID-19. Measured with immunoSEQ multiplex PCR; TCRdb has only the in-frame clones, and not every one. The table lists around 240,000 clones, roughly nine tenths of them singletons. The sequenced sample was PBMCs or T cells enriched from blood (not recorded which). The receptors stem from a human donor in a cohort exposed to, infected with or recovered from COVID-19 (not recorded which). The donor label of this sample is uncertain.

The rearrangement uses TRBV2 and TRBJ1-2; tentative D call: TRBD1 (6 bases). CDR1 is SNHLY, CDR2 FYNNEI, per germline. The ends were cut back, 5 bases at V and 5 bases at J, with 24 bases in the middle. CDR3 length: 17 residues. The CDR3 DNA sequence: TGTGCCAGCAGTCCCTTTCCGGGGGGCGGGTCCGCGTATGGCTACACCTTC. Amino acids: CASSPFPGGGSAYGYTF.

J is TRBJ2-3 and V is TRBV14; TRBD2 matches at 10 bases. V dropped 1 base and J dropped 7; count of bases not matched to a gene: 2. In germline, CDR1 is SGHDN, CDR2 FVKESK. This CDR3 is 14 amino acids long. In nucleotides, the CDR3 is TGTGCCAGCAGCCAAGGGACTAGCGGAAATACGCAGTATTTT. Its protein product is CASSQGTSGNTQYF.

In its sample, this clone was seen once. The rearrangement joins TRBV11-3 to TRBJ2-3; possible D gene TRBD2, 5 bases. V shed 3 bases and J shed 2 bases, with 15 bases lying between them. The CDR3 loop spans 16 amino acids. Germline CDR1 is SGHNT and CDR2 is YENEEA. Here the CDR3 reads CASSLGDRGYTDTQYF. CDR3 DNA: TGTGCCAGCAGCTTGGGTGATCGGGGATACACAGATACGCAGTATTTT. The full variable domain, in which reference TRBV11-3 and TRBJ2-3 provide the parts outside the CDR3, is EAGVVQSPRYKIIEKKQPVAFWCNPISGHNTLYWYLQNLGQGPELLIRYENEEAVDDSQLPKDRFSAERLKGVDSTLKIQPAELGDSAVYLCASSLGDRGYTDTQYFGPGTRLTVL.

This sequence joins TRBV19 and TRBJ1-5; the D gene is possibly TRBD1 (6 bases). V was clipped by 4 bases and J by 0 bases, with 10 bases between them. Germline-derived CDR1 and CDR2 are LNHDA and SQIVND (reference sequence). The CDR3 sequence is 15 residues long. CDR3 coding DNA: TGTGCCAGTAGTACGGGACACTTTAGCAATCAGCCCCAGCATTTT. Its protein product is CASSTGHFSNQPQHF.

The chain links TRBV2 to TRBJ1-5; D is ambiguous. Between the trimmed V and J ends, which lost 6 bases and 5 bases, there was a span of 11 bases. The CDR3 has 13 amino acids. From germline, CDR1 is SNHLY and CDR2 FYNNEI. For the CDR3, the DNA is TGTGCCAGCAGCAGTGAGAGGGATCAGCCCCAGCATTTT. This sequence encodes CASSSERDQPQHF.

Written as DNA, the CDR3 is TGTGCCAGCAGCTTGGACAGGGGGCGCGGGTATAGCAATCAGCCCCAGCATTTT. Protein: CASSLDRGRGYSNQPQHF. This chain joins TRBV7-9 and TRBJ1-5, with 11 bases aligning to TRBD1. CDR3 length: 18 amino acids. Looked up from germline, CDR1 is SEHNR and CDR2 is FQNEAQ (reference sequence). Losses at the gene ends were 3 bases for V and 0 bases for J; bases not matched to a gene: 7.

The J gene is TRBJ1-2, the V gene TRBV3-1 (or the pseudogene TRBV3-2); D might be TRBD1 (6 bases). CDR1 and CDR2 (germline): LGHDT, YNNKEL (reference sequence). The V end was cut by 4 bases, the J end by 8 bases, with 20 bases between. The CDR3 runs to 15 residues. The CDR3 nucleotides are TGTGCCAGCAGCCCATCCGGGACACTATCAGGAGGCTACACCTTC. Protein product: CASSPSGTLSGGYTF.

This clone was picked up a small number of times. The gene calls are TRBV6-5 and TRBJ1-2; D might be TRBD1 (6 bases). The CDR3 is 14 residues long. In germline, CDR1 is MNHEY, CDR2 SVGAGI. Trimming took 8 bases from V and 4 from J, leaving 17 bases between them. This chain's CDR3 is CASFSDRRGYGYTF. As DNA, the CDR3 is TGTGCCAGCTTCTCGGACAGACGAGGCTATGGCTACACCTTC.

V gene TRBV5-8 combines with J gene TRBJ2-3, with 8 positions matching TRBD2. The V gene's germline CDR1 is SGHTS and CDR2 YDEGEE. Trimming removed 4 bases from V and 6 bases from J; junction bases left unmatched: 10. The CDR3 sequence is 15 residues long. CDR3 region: CASSDYPGGRDTQYF. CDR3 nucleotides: TGTGCCAGCAGCGACTACCCGGGAGGGCGGGATACGCAGTATTTT.

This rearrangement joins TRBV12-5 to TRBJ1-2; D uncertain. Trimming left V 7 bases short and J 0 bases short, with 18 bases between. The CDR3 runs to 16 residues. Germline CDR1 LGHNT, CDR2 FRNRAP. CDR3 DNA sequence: TGTGCTAGTGCCCTGAGGGTAAGGGATACTAACTATGGCTACACCTTC. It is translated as CASALRVRDTNYGYTF.

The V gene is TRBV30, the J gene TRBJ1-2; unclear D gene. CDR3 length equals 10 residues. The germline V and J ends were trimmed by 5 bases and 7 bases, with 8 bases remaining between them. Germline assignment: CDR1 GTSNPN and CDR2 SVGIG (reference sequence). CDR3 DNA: TGTGCCTGGCAAAGAGGTGGCTACACCTTC. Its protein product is CAWQRGGYTF.

The CDR3 region has the DNA TGTGCCAGCAGCGGGGGACAGGGCGGGCGCGGGGAGACCCAGTACTTC. Translating it yields CASSGGQGGRGETQYF. This chain joins TRBV9 and TRBJ2-5; 9 bases map to TRBD1. CDR1 is SGDLS, CDR2 YYNGEE, per germline. V shed 3 bases and J 5 bases; nucleotides not matched to a gene: 11. The CDR3 runs 16 residues.

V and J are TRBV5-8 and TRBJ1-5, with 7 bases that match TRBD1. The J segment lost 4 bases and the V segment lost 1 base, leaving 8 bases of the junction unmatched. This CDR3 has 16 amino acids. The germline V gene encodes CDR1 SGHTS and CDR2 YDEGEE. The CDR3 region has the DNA TGTGCCAGCAGCTTGTACTCCAGGGGGGATAATCAGCCCCAGCATTTT. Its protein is CASSLYSRGDNQPQHF.

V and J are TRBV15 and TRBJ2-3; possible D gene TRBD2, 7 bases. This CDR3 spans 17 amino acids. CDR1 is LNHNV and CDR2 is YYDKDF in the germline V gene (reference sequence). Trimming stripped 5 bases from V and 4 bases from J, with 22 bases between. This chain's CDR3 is CATSGFTGTKRADTQYF. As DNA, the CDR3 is TGTGCCACCAGCGGATTCACAGGGACTAAAAGGGCAGATACGCAGTATTTT. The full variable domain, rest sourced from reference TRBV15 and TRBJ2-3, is DAMVIQNPRYQVTQFGKPVTLSCSQTLNHNVMYWYQQKSSQAPKLLFHYYDKDFNNEADTPDNFQSRRPNTSFCFLDIRSPGLGDTAMYLCATSGFTGTKRADTQYFGPGTRLTVL.

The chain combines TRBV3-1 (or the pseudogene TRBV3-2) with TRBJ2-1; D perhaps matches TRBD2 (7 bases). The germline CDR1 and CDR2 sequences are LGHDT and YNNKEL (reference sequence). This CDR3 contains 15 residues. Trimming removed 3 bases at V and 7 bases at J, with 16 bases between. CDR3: CASSHGRGGMNEQFF. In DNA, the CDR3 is TGTGCCAGCAGCCATGGAAGGGGGGGTATGAATGAGCAGTTCTTC.

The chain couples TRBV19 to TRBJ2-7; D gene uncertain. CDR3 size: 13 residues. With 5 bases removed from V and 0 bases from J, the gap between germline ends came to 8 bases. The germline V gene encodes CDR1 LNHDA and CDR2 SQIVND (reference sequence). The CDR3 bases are TGTGCCAGTAGTGTGACAATCTCCTACGAGCAGTACTTC. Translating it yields CASSVTISYEQYF.

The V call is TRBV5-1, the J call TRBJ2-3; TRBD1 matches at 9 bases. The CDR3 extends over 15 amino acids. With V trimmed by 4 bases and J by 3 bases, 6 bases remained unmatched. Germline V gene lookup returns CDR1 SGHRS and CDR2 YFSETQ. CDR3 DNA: TGCGCCAGCAGCCACGGGACAGGGTCTACAGATACGCAGTATTTT. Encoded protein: CASSHGTGSTDTQYF.

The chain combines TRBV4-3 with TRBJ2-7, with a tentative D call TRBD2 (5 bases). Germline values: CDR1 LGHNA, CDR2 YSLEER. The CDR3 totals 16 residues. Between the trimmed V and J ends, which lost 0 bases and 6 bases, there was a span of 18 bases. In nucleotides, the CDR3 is TGCGCCAGCAGCCAAGATCACCGGGGTGGTTTAGGCGAGCAGTACTTC. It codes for CASSQDHRGGLGEQYF.

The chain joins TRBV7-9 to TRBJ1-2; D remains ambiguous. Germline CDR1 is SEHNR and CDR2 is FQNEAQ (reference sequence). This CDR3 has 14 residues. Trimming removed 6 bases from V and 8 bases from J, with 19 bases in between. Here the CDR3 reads CASSRRRGVGGYTF. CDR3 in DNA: TGTGCCAGCAGTCGACGCCGGGGAGTCGGGGGCTACACCTTC.

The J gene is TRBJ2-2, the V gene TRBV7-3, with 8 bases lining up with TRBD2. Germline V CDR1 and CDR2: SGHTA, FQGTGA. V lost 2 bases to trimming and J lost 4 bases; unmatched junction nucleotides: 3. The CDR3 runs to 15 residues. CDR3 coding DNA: TGTGCCAGCAGCTTACGGGGGGGCCCCACCGGGGAGCTGTTTTTT. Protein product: CASSLRGGPTGELFF.

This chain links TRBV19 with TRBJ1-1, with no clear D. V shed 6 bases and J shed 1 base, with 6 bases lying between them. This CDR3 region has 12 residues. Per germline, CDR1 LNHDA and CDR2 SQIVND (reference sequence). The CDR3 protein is CASSGRNTEAFF. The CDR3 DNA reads TGTGCCAGTAGCGGGAGGAACACTGAAGCTTTCTTT.